The 27 T cell receptor beta chains reported below all come from one sample, sequenced in a study of blood T cell repertoires in COVID-19. Sequencing used immunoSEQ multiplex PCR; TCRdb keeps in-frame clones, though not all of them. The sample includes some 40,000 clones, 91% of them seen just once. Material for sequencing was peripheral blood. The receptors shown here come from a woman between 25 and 40 years old in a cohort sampled during active COVID-19.

This chain connects TRBV6-2 or TRBV6-3 to TRBJ2-6, with a weak D call TRBD1 (6 bases). Between the trimmed V and J ends, which lost 5 bases and 5 bases, there was a span of 16 bases. CDR3 length: 16 amino acids. CDR1 and CDR2 from the germline V gene are MNHEY and SVGEGT. CDR3 nucleotide sequence: TGTGCCAGCAGTCTACAGGGATCCTCAAGGGCCAACGTCCTGACTTTC. Protein: CASSLQGSSRANVLTF.

The V gene is TRBV7-6, the J gene TRBJ1-5, with TRBD1 as a possible D gene (6 bases). In germline, CDR1 is SGHVS, CDR2 FNYEAQ. V was pared by 1 base and J by 0 bases, with 10 bases between. The CDR3 contains 16 residues. CDR3 in amino acids: CASSLGDNYSNQPQHF. The CDR3 DNA follows: TGTGCCAGCAGCTTAGGGGACAACTATAGCAATCAGCCCCAGCATTTT.

This chain uses TRBV30 with TRBJ2-1; 8 nucleotides line up with TRBD1. Trimming took 3 bases from V and 7 from J; bases not matched to a gene: 8. Germline V lookup: CDR1 GTSNPN, CDR2 SVGIG (reference sequence). This CDR3 has 14 residues. The CDR3 coding sequence is TGTGCCTGGAGGCCGCAGGGGGCCCGAAATGAGCAGTTCTTC. Amino acid sequence: CAWRPQGARNEQFF.

The chain has TRBV11-3 and TRBJ1-6; tentative D call: TRBD1 (5 bases). Germline V gene lookup returns CDR1 SGHNT and CDR2 YENEEA. Trimming cost V 5 bases and J 6 bases, with 14 bases left between them. This CDR3 contains 15 residues. CDR3: CASSPGGGTNSPLHF. DNA of the CDR3: TGTGCCAGCAGCCCTGGGGGGGGGACTAATTCACCCCTCCACTTT.

The chain joins TRBV7-3 to TRBJ2-1; tentatively, D is TRBD2 (5 bases). This CDR3 region has 16 residues. Germline V gene data show CDR1 as SGHTA and CDR2 as FQGTGA. With 0 bases removed from V and 6 bases from J, the gap between germline ends came to 15 bases. The CDR3 reads CASSLTGAMEINEQFF. The CDR3 DNA reads as TGTGCCAGCAGCTTAACGGGAGCGATGGAGATCAATGAGCAGTTCTTC.

Only one count was recorded for this clone. The gene calls are TRBV14 and TRBJ2-2; no definite D call. The ends were cut back, 2 bases at V and 6 bases at J, with 10 bases in the middle. The CDR3 has 14 amino acids. CDR1 and CDR2 (germline): SGHDN, FVKESK. CDR3 residues: CASSQQRVAGELFF. Written as DNA, the CDR3 is TGTGCCAGCAGCCAACAAAGAGTTGCCGGGGAGCTGTTTTTT.

This clone appeared once. V is TRBV7-9 and J is TRBJ2-1; 10 bases line up with TRBD2. CDR1 is SEHNR, CDR2 FQNEAQ, per germline (reference sequence). V lost 2 bases to trimming and J lost 2 bases; unmatched junction nucleotides: 3. This CDR3 is 16 amino acids long. The CDR3 loop is CASSLSSGSTYNEQFF. CDR3 DNA: TGTGCCAGCAGCTTATCTAGCGGGAGCACCTACAATGAGCAGTTCTTC.

The chain joins TRBV6-6 to TRBJ2-3, with 7 bases fitting TRBD2. Germline CDR1 reads MNHNY; CDR2 reads SVGAGI (reference sequence). The CDR3 length is 11 residues. V shed 6 bases, J shed 9 bases, and the junction held 3 bases outside the gene matches. CDR3 DNA: TGTGCCAGCAGGATAGCGGGCACGCAGTATTTT. As protein: CASRIAGTQYF.

In DNA, the CDR3 is TGCGCCAGCAGCCGCAAGATAGCGGGAGGGCCTAACGGGGAGCTGTTTTTT. Translating gives CASSRKIAGGPNGELFF. This sequence joins TRBV4-3 and TRBJ2-2, with 11 bases identical to TRBD2. Germline CDR1 LGHNA, CDR2 YSLEER. The ends lost 4 bases at V and 7 bases at J; junction bases unmatched: 11. The CDR3 loop spans 17 amino acids.

This sequence joins TRBV19 and TRBJ1-5; TRBD1 aligns across 7 bases. This CDR3 region has 15 residues. Germline-derived CDR1 and CDR2 are LNHDA and SQIVND (reference sequence). V shed 2 bases and J 5 bases; nucleotides not matched to a gene: 6. CDR3 amino acids: CASSIPGQIDQPQHF. The DNA for the CDR3 is TGTGCCAGTAGTATACCGGGACAGATAGATCAGCCCCAGCATTTT.

This chain joins TRBV6-1 and TRBJ1-5, with no clear D. Germline V gene sequence: CDR1 MNHNS, CDR2 SASEGT. The CDR3 has 15 amino acids. Trimming removed 0 bases from V and 3 bases from J, with 9 bases in between. CDR3 loop: CASSEAWQYNQPQHF. CDR3 bases: TGTGCCAGCAGTGAAGCTTGGCAATACAATCAGCCCCAGCATTTT.

The chain combines TRBV7-9 with TRBJ2-4; D not certain. Germline-derived CDR1 and CDR2 are SEHNR and FQNEAQ (reference sequence). The ends were cut back, 1 base at V and 1 base at J, with 14 bases in the middle. This CDR3 spans 17 amino acids. CDR3 sequence reads: CASSLGMGPEAKNIQYF. DNA of the CDR3: TGTGCCAGCAGCTTAGGGATGGGCCCAGAGGCCAAAAACATTCAGTACTTC.

CDR3 in DNA: TGCAGTGCTAGTCGCCCTCTGAGTGGACAGTACAATGAGCAGTTCTTC. Encoded protein: CSASRPLSGQYNEQFF. The chain recombines TRBV20-1 with TRBJ2-1; the D gene is possibly TRBD1 (6 bases). Germline lookup yields CDR1 DFQATT and CDR2 SNEGSKA (reference sequence). The CDR3 contains 16 residues. V was clipped by 3 bases and J by 4 bases, with 19 bases between them.

The gene calls are TRBV25-1 and TRBJ2-7, with D possibly TRBD2 on 6 matching bases. Germline V gene sequence: CDR1 MGHDK, CDR2 SYGVNS. The CDR3 loop spans 13 amino acids. V gave up 7 bases and J gave up 1 base, with 11 bases separating them. CDR3 in DNA: TGTGCCAGCACGGCCGGGGGTTCCTACGAGCAGTACTTC. Its protein is CASTAGGSYEQYF.

This clone is a singleton in its sample. The chain joins TRBV28 to TRBJ1-2; the match to TRBD1 covers 9 bases. The CDR3 length is 13 residues. Germline V gives CDR1 MDHEN, CDR2 SYDVKM. With 6 bases clipped from V and 4 bases from J, the junction kept 3 bases outside the gene matches. CDR3 bases: TGTGCCAGCAGGGTGGGACAGGGCTATGGCTACACCTTC. It is translated as CASRVGQGYGYTF.

The chain is built from TRBV9 and TRBJ2-3; 11 bases are a match to TRBD2. CDR1 SGDLS and CDR2 YYNGEE come from the germline V gene. This CDR3 spans 16 amino acids. With 4 bases clipped from V and 0 bases from J, the junction kept 4 bases outside the gene matches. The CDR3 sequence is CASSLTSGSSTDTQYF. The CDR3 bases are TGTGCCAGCAGCCTAACTAGCGGGAGCAGCACAGATACGCAGTATTTT.

This rearrangement joins TRBV28 to TRBJ2-7, with D possibly TRBD2 on 6 matching bases. This CDR3 is built from 15 residues. Trimming shortened V by 8 bases and J by 2 bases, and 19 bases separated the two germline ends. Germline V gives CDR1 MDHEN, CDR2 SYDVKM. The CDR3 nucleotides read TGTGCCAGCCGGAGGATTGGGGCTAGCGCCTACGAGCAGTACTTC. Translating it yields CASRRIGASAYEQYF.

The V gene is TRBV5-1, the J gene TRBJ2-3, with D possibly matching TRBD1 (5 bases). The ends were cut back, 4 bases at V and 0 bases at J, with 6 bases in the middle. Per the germline V gene, CDR1 is SGHRS and CDR2 is YFSETQ. This CDR3 is 13 amino acids long. In nucleotides, the CDR3 is TGCGCCAGCAGCCAGGGAAGCACAGATACGCAGTATTTT. Encoded protein: CASSQGSTDTQYF.

This chain connects TRBV19 to TRBJ2-1; a possible D gene is TRBD2 (7 bases). Germline V lookup: CDR1 LNHDA, CDR2 SQIVND (reference sequence). Trimming took 9 bases from V and 8 from J, leaving 20 bases between them. The CDR3 has 14 amino acids. CDR3 protein: CASRTGGASHEQFF. In nucleotides, the CDR3 is TGTGCCAGCCGGACGGGGGGCGCTTCCCATGAGCAGTTCTTC. The full variable domain, in which reference TRBV19 and TRBJ2-1 provide the parts outside the CDR3, is DGGITQSPKYLFRKEGQNVTLSCEQNLNHDAMYWYRQDPGQGLRLIYYSQIVNDFQKGDIAEGYSVSREKKESFPLTVTSAQKNPTAFYLCASRTGGASHEQFFGPGTRLTVL.

This chain links TRBV20-1 with TRBJ2-5; no reliable D call. Trimming removed 3 bases at V and 2 bases at J, with 10 bases between. Germline V gives CDR1 DFQATT, CDR2 SNEGSKA (reference sequence). This CDR3 has 13 amino acids. CDR3 amino acids: CSASKTAQETQYF. CDR3 nucleotides: TGCAGTGCTAGTAAGACTGCGCAAGAGACCCAGTACTTC.

The chain joins TRBV23-1 to TRBJ2-5; the match to TRBD2 covers 11 bases. TRBV23-1 is marked as an open reading frame, function uncertain. V lost 7 bases and J lost 2; bases outside the gene matches: 18. The CDR3 runs 19 residues. The CDR3 DNA follows: TGCGCCAGCACTCTGCATGGGCTAGCGGGAGGTGTAAGGCAAGAGACCCAGTACTTC. Amino acids: CASTLHGLAGGVRQETQYF.

This chain links TRBV5-1 with TRBJ1-2, with no clear D. The ends were cut back, 0 bases at V and 2 bases at J, with 11 bases in the middle. CDR3 size: 15 residues. Germline V gene data show CDR1 as SGHRS and CDR2 as YFSETQ. Here the CDR3 reads CASSLAGGGNYGYTF. For the CDR3, the DNA is TGCGCCAGCAGCTTGGCCGGAGGAGGGAACTATGGCTACACCTTC.

The rearrangement links TRBV24-1 to TRBJ1-5; D is possibly TRBD1 (6 bases). V was clipped by 4 bases and J by 5 bases, with 11 bases between them. Germline CDR1 KGHDR, CDR2 SFDVKD. The CDR3 length is 14 residues. The chain's CDR3 is CATSDTGTDQPQHF. In nucleotides, the CDR3 is TGTGCCACCAGTGACACAGGGACCGATCAGCCCCAGCATTTT.

The chain joins TRBV6-5 to TRBJ1-2; 7 bases map to TRBD1. Germline-derived CDR1 and CDR2 are MNHEY and SVGAGI. J was trimmed by 8 bases and V by 11 bases; bases with no gene match: 14. The CDR3 runs 13 residues. Here the CDR3 reads CAVKIGGAYGYTF. Written as DNA, the CDR3 is TGTGCCGTCAAGATAGGGGGCGCGTACGGCTACACCTTC.

The J gene is TRBJ1-2, the V gene TRBV5-6; tentative D call: TRBD1 (5 bases). CDR1 SGHDT and CDR2 YYEEEE come from the germline V gene. The V end was cut by 0 bases, the J end by 7 bases, with 16 bases between. The CDR3 length is 15 residues. CDR3 nucleotides: TGTGCCAGCAGCTTGGCTCCGCGGGGCCAAAGTGGCTACACCTTC. Protein: CASSLAPRGQSGYTF.

As DNA, the CDR3 is TGTGCCAGCAGCCCACCCGCGGGCGTTTTCCGTACCAAGAGACCCCAGTACTTC. This sequence encodes CASSPPAGVFRTKRPQYF. The chain carries TRBV3-1 (or the pseudogene TRBV3-2) and TRBJ2-5; weak D call: TRBD2 (5 bases). The CDR3 runs to 18 residues. Between the trimmed V and J ends, which lost 4 bases and 9 bases, there was a span of 30 bases. The germline V gene has CDR1 LGHDT and CDR2 YNNKEL (reference sequence).

This rearrangement joins TRBV4-1 to TRBJ2-7; the match to TRBD2 covers 7 bases. The germline CDR1 and CDR2 sequences are MGHRA and YSYEKL. The CDR3 runs to 16 residues. The V and J ends lost 0 bases and 2 bases, in that order; junction bases with no gene match: 7. The CDR3 loop is CASSQDMTGGAYEQYF. In DNA, the CDR3 is TGCGCCAGCAGCCAAGATATGACGGGAGGAGCCTACGAGCAGTACTTC.